Sequencing of this T cell receptor beta chain was carried out in a study of response to subunit inactivated influenza vaccine. Concerning this clonotype itself: Its matching antigen is unknown.

Losses at the gene ends were 6 bases for V and 9 bases for J; bases not matched to a gene: 10. The CDR3 is made up of 13 amino acids. CDR1 and CDR2 from the germline V gene are MNHNS and SASEGT. Overall study findings and caveats: The authors suggested that every seasonal influenza vaccination recruits few new T cells.

In TCRdb, the RT-PCR reads were re-called with MiXCR into one record per CDR3 protein. Found here are 700,000 to 900,000 distinct CDR3 sequences, 21% of them singletons; the top ten hold about a tenth. This chain links TRBV6-1 with TRBJ2-5, with TRBD1 matching over 7 bases. This material consisted of PBMCs from blood, taken more than 4 days after vaccination. This receptor was obtained from a man aged 50-59 years who received an inactivated influenza vaccine. The CDR3 DNA reads TGTGCCAGCAGCCCGGACAGGACCGAGGCCCAGTACTTC. Residues: CASSPDRTEAQYF.